One and the same sample provided the 26 T cell receptor beta chains below, sequenced in a study of siplizumab effects on memory and regulatory T cells. Clones were sequenced by immunoSEQ multiplex PCR, and TCRdb holds only the in-frame ones, with some missing. Among more than 75,000 clones, over 95% were seen once, and the ten largest hold 0.025% to 0.035%. Sequenced: naive CD4+ T cells sorted from blood. These receptors were obtained from a human donor in good health.

V and J are TRBV21-1 and TRBJ1-5. TRBV21-1 constitutes a pseudogene. The CDR3 loop spans 14 amino acids. The CDR3 spells CASHKGLLSQPQHF. CDR3 sequence (DNA): TGTGCCAGCCACAAGGGCCTACTGAGTCAGCCCCAGCATTTT.

The chain is built from TRBV12-5 and TRBJ1-2; 7 bases map to TRBD1. CDR1 LGHNT and CDR2 FRNRAP come from the germline V gene. The CDR3 extends over 14 amino acids. J gave up 6 bases and V 4 bases, and 8 bases lay outside the gene matches. This CDR3 reads CASGSPSQGNGYTF. CDR3 in DNA: TGTGCTAGTGGTTCTCCATCACAGGGGAATGGCTACACCTTC.

This clone was recorded only once. J is TRBJ2-3 and V is TRBV20-1; D not certain. CDR1 DFQATT and CDR2 SNEGSKA come from the germline V gene (reference sequence). The V end was cut by 5 bases, the J end by 6 bases, with 9 bases between. CDR3 length: 11 amino acids. CDR3 coding DNA: TGCAGTGCTTCCCAAGGGGATACGCAGTATTTT. Its translation: CSASQGDTQYF.

This clone was seen once. The chain is built from TRBV5-1 and TRBJ2-7, with D uncertain. CDR3 length: 15 amino acids. Germline assignment: CDR1 SGHRS and CDR2 YFSETQ. V lost 0 bases, J lost 2 bases, and 12 bases lay in between. The CDR3 sequence: CASSLAIAEPYEQYF. In DNA, the CDR3 is TGCGCCAGCAGCTTGGCGATCGCGGAGCCCTACGAGCAGTACTTC.

The J gene is TRBJ2-5, the V gene TRBV2, with D possibly TRBD2 on 6 matching bases. V lost 5 bases, J lost 8 bases, and 15 bases lay in between. This CDR3 contains 13 residues. Germline CDR1 is SNHLY and CDR2 is FYNNEI. The DNA for the CDR3 is TGTGCCAGCAGTTGGGGCGCGGAGGGAACCCAGTACTTC. Amino acids: CASSWGAEGTQYF. Together with reference TRBV2 and TRBJ2-5, the CDR3 gives the full variable domain: EPEVTQTPSHQVTQMGQEVILRCVPISNHLYFYWYRQILGQKVEFLVSFYNNEISEKSEIFDDQFSVERPDGSNFTLKIRSTKLEDSAMYFCASSWGAEGTQYFGPGTRLLVL.

J is TRBJ1-2 and V is TRBV25-1, with 8 bases fitting TRBD1. Germline trimming cut 4 bases from V and 6 bases from J; bases unmatched to any gene: 7. Germline lookup yields CDR1 MGHDK and CDR2 SYGVNS. This CDR3 is 14 amino acids long. CDR3 sequence reads: CASSAVDRAHGYTF. The CDR3, as DNA: TGTGCCAGCAGTGCTGTGGACAGGGCGCATGGCTACACCTTC.

The rearrangement links TRBV7-3 to TRBJ2-2, with 11 nucleotides matching TRBD1. V gave up 5 bases and J gave up 4 bases; unmatched junction bases: 6. Germline CDR1 is SGHTA and CDR2 is FQGTGA. The CDR3 is 16 amino acids. The CDR3: CASSRTGGVGTGELFF. CDR3 nucleotides: TGTGCCAGCAGCCGGACAGGGGGCGTAGGCACCGGGGAGCTGTTTTTT.

The chain employs TRBV5-6 and TRBJ1-6; D is unresolved. The V gene's germline CDR1 is SGHDT and CDR2 YYEEEE. V was cut by 4 bases and J by 7 bases, with 12 bases left in between. The CDR3 has 14 residues. The CDR3 coding sequence is TGTGCCAGCAGCCGGGGTCAGTGGAATTCACCCCTCCACTTT. Residues: CASSRGQWNSPLHF.

V and J are TRBV18 and TRBJ2-3; D remains unclear. CDR3 length equals 14 residues. Trimming removed 3 bases from V and 4 bases from J, with 11 bases in between. Germline CDR1 is KGHSH and CDR2 is LQKENI. The CDR3: CASSPNPSPDTQYF. In nucleotides, the CDR3 is TGTGCCAGCTCACCGAATCCGTCTCCAGATACGCAGTATTTT.

This chain links TRBV5-1 with TRBJ2-3, with D perhaps TRBD2 (6 bases). Germline-derived CDR1 and CDR2 are SGHRS and YFSETQ. V lost 1 base and J lost 0, with 15 bases in between. The CDR3 is 17 residues long. CDR3 residues: CASSLRGLTSSTDTQYF. The CDR3 bases are TGCGCCAGCAGCTTGAGGGGACTGACCTCTAGCACAGATACGCAGTATTTT.

This clone was counted once. J is TRBJ1-5 and V is TRBV7-8, with D hard to call. The germline V gene has CDR1 SGHVS and CDR2 FQNEAQ. This CDR3 spans 16 amino acids. Trimming removed 1 base at V and 0 bases at J, with 10 bases between. The CDR3 DNA is TGTGCCAGCAGCTTAGGTAGAGGTGATAGCAATCAGCCCCAGCATTTT. Its protein product is CASSLGRGDSNQPQHF.

This chain joins TRBV28 and TRBJ2-3; perhaps TRBD2 as D (6 bases). The V gene lost 3 bases and the J gene lost 3 bases, with 10 bases spanning the gap. Germline lookup yields CDR1 MDHEN and CDR2 SYDVKM. The CDR3 is made up of 14 amino acids. The CDR3 nucleotides are TGTGCCAGCAGTTTTTATGGGGGGACAGATACGCAGTATTTT. Amino acid sequence: CASSFYGGTDTQYF.

The rearrangement joins TRBV25-1 to TRBJ2-5; 10 bases match TRBD1. The CDR3 runs to 16 residues. Looked up from germline, CDR1 is MGHDK and CDR2 is SYGVNS. After removal of 1 base from V and 2 bases from J, the junction contained 4 bases not matched to a gene. The CDR3 region is CASSEFGTGAQETQYF. The CDR3 nucleotides read TGTGCCAGCAGTGAATTTGGGACAGGGGCACAAGAGACCCAGTACTTC.

The CDR3 coding sequence is TGTGCCAGCATAGATCGCAGGACCAACATTCAGTACTTC. Translated, it gives CASIDRRTNIQYF. V gene TRBV5-6 combines with J gene TRBJ2-4, with D uncertain. V lost 6 bases and J lost 7, with 14 bases in between. CDR3 size: 13 residues. Germline V gives CDR1 SGHDT, CDR2 YYEEEE.

This chain joins TRBV10-1 and TRBJ2-5, with TRBD1 matching 8 bases. CDR1 and CDR2 from the germline V gene are WNHNN and SYGVQD (reference sequence). CDR3 size: 12 residues. V lost 11 bases and J lost 2; bases outside the gene matches: 4. In DNA, the CDR3 is TGCGCCCCCAGGACAGGGCAAGAGACCCAGTACTTC. This sequence encodes CAPRTGQETQYF.

The chain joins TRBV5-3 to TRBJ1-4; D is ambiguous. TRBV5-3 is treated as an ORF (open reading frame) with a function not yet certain. Between the trimmed V and J ends, which lost 1 base and 0 bases, there was a span of 31 bases. There are 23 residues in the CDR3. The DNA of the CDR3 is TGTGCCAGAAGCTTGTCGGGATTGCTAAGAACCGATTTTACTTCTGCAACTAATGAAAAACTGTTTTTT. It codes for CARSLSGLLRTDFTSATNEKLFF.

The rearrangement uses TRBV19 and TRBJ2-3; a weak D match, TRBD1 (6 bases). The germline V gene encodes CDR1 LNHDA and CDR2 SQIVND (reference sequence). CDR3 length: 16 residues. Trimming left V 7 bases short and J 0 bases short, with 17 bases between. CDR3: CASTNREGGSTDTQYF. DNA for the CDR3: TGTGCCAGTACCAACAGGGAAGGAGGAAGCACAGATACGCAGTATTTT.

The chain joins TRBV5-1 to TRBJ2-7, with TRBD2 identical over 8 bases. CDR3 size: 14 residues. J gave up 3 bases and V 4 bases, and 6 bases lay outside the gene matches. Germline CDR1 SGHRS, CDR2 YFSETQ. The CDR3 region has the DNA TGCGCCAGCAGCCGGGGGGGTGTGAACTACGAGCAGTACTTC. It is translated as CASSRGGVNYEQYF.

This clone was counted only a few times. The chain combines TRBV19 with TRBJ1-5, with 7 bases matching TRBD1. The trim removed 6 bases at V and 8 bases at J, leaving 13 bases unmatched. CDR1 and CDR2 (germline): LNHDA, SQIVND (reference sequence). The CDR3 loop spans 15 amino acids. This chain's CDR3 is CASRIGTVGTEPQHF. DNA of the CDR3: TGTGCCAGTAGAATCGGGACAGTCGGGACGGAGCCCCAGCATTTT.

The V call is TRBV9, the J call TRBJ2-7, with D perhaps being TRBD1 or TRBD2 (5 bases each). The CDR3 totals 15 residues. CDR1 is SGDLS, CDR2 YYNGEE, per germline. V lost 3 bases, J lost 0 bases, and 13 bases lay in between. The CDR3 DNA is TGTGCCAGCAGCGCGGGGACCGCGAGCTCCTACGAGCAGTACTTC. This gives the protein CASSAGTASSYEQYF.

V is TRBV7-2 and J is TRBJ2-3, with TRBD2 matching 8 bases. Germline values: CDR1 SGHTA, CDR2 FQGNSA. This CDR3 is built from 15 residues. The V segment lost 2 bases and the J segment 3 bases; nucleotides outside the gene matches: 4. Written as DNA, the CDR3 is TGTGCCAGCAGCTTATCGGGGGGGAGAACAGATACGCAGTATTTT. Protein sequence: CASSLSGGRTDTQYF.

This chain connects TRBV7-9 to TRBJ2-2, with 7 nucleotides matching TRBD1. The CDR3 is made up of 15 amino acids. Germline trimming cut 3 bases from V and 4 bases from J; bases unmatched to any gene: 5. Germline assignment: CDR1 SEHNR and CDR2 FQNEAQ (reference sequence). CDR3 region: CASSFGQVPTGELFF. The CDR3 nucleotides are TGTGCCAGCAGCTTCGGACAGGTCCCCACCGGGGAGCTGTTTTTT.

CDR3 coding DNA: TGTGCCAGCTCACCACCAAACTCCGGAGGGAACACTGAAGCTTTCTTT. This codes for CASSPPNSGGNTEAFF. This chain joins TRBV18 and TRBJ1-1; D unclear. The V gene lost 0 bases and the J gene lost 1 base, with 12 bases spanning the gap. Germline CDR1 is KGHSH and CDR2 is LQKENI. CDR3 length equals 16 residues.

The chain carries TRBV4-3 and TRBJ2-3, with TRBD2 matching over 8 bases. The length of the CDR3 is 15 residues. Unmatched junction bases numbered 7, after V lost 5 bases and J lost 3 bases. Looked up from germline, CDR1 is LGHNA and CDR2 is YSLEER. CDR3 residues: CASSYAGGKTDTQYF. The CDR3 coding sequence is TGCGCCAGCAGCTATGCGGGGGGCAAAACAGATACGCAGTATTTT.

This chain uses TRBV5-5 with TRBJ2-7; tentatively, D is TRBD2 (6 bases). Germline V gene sequence: CDR1 SGHKS, CDR2 YYEKEE (reference sequence). V was pared by 0 bases and J by 3 bases, with 13 bases between. The CDR3 sequence is 15 residues long. CDR3 sequence (DNA): TGTGCCAGCAGCTTGGCCTCGGGGGTAGACTACGAGCAGTACTTC. Translation: CASSLASGVDYEQYF.

This chain links TRBV7-2 with TRBJ2-3; possible D gene TRBD2, 6 bases. The V end lost 7 bases, the J end lost 2 bases, and 13 bases lay between the germline ends. Germline CDR1 SGHTA, CDR2 FQGNSA. CDR3 length equals 14 residues. The CDR3 region is CASTPGDFTDTQYF. CDR3 in DNA: TGTGCCAGCACGCCTGGGGACTTCACAGATACGCAGTATTTT.